This passage covers 14 T cell receptor beta chains from one sample sequenced in a study of control samples from healthy donors and cancer patients. Produced via immunoSEQ multiplex PCR; TCRdb's table is partial and in-frame only. The repertoire holds 100,000 to 150,000 clones, with roughly nine tenths as singletons. The material sequenced was PBMCs. These receptor sequences come from a man aged 45-65 years with head and neck cancer.

The V call is TRBV2, the J call TRBJ2-1; D may be TRBD1 (5 bases). The CDR3 contains 14 residues. Germline loops: CDR1 SNHLY, CDR2 FYNNEI. The V end was cut by 7 bases, the J end by 8 bases, with 18 bases between. The CDR3 sequence is CASKLNWGRDEQFF. The CDR3 bases are TGTGCCAGCAAATTAAATTGGGGCCGGGATGAGCAGTTCTTC.

This sequence joins TRBV19 and TRBJ2-7; 9 positions agree with TRBD1. V lost 6 bases, J lost 3 bases, and 9 bases stayed unmatched. This CDR3 comprises 15 residues. Germline assignment: CDR1 LNHDA and CDR2 SQIVND (reference sequence). CDR3 in amino acids: CASRSTGGINYEQYF. In DNA, the CDR3 is TGTGCCAGTAGATCGACAGGGGGGATAAACTACGAGCAGTACTTC.

The chain employs TRBV19 and TRBJ1-2; D unresolved. V was clipped by 1 base and J by 8 bases, with 8 bases between them. CDR1 and CDR2 from the germline V gene are LNHDA and SQIVND (reference sequence). CDR3 length equals 12 residues. CDR3 sequence (DNA): TGTGCCAGTAGTATAGGACCGGAAGGCTACACCTTC. Its protein product is CASSIGPEGYTF.

V usage is TRBV27 and J usage is TRBJ2-7, with 15 nucleotides matching TRBD2. The germline gives CDR1 MNHEY, CDR2 SMNVEV (reference sequence). This CDR3 region has 17 residues. J lost 2 bases, V lost 5 bases, and 7 bases had no gene match. The CDR3 sequence: CASSPRTSGRVTYEQYF. DNA for the CDR3: TGTGCCAGCAGTCCCCGGACTAGCGGGAGGGTTACCTACGAGCAGTACTTC.

The V call is TRBV5-5, the J call TRBJ1-6, with no clear D. Trimming removed 1 base at V and 5 bases at J, with 13 bases between. Germline V gene lookup returns CDR1 SGHKS and CDR2 YYEKEE (reference sequence). The length of the CDR3 is 16 residues. CDR3 in DNA: TGTGCCAGCAGCTTGTATCGGGCGGTAAATAATTCACCCCTCCACTTT. It encodes CASSLYRAVNNSPLHF.

The chain links TRBV7-2 to TRBJ2-7; no firm D call. The germline CDR1 and CDR2 sequences are SGHTA and FQGNSA. CDR3 length: 15 amino acids. Between the trimmed V and J ends, which lost 5 bases and 0 bases, there was a span of 14 bases. CDR3 in DNA: TGTGCCAGCAGCGCCGGATCTTCAATCTCCTACGAGCAGTACTTC. Translating it yields CASSAGSSISYEQYF. Supplemented by reference TRBV7-2 and TRBJ2-7, the full variable domain reads GAGVSQSPSNKVTEKGKDVELRCDPISGHTALYWYRQSLGQGLEFLIYFQGNSAPDKSGLPSDRFSAERTGGSVSTLTIQRTQQEDSAVYLCASSAGSSISYEQYFGPGTRLTVT.

This chain connects TRBV7-9 to TRBJ2-7; 7 bases fit TRBD1. There are 15 residues in the CDR3. From germline, CDR1 is SEHNR and CDR2 FQNEAQ (reference sequence). V lost 3 bases and J lost 5; bases outside the gene matches: 10. CDR3 residues: CASSLTRQGRDEQYF. In nucleotides, the CDR3 is TGTGCCAGCAGCTTGACAAGACAGGGTCGGGACGAGCAGTACTTC.

CDR3 amino acids: CASSSPSAGDTQYF. The DNA for the CDR3 is TGTGCCAGCAGCTCCCCGTCAGCGGGGGATACGCAGTATTTT. The rearrangement links TRBV11-3 to TRBJ2-3; 7 bases match TRBD2. The germline V gene has CDR1 SGHNT and CDR2 YENEEA. Trimming cost V 4 bases and J 6 bases; bases outside gene matches: 7. The CDR3 loop spans 14 amino acids.

The rearrangement links TRBV3-1 (or the pseudogene TRBV3-2) to TRBJ1-6, with 8 bases that match TRBD1. In germline, CDR1 is LGHDT, CDR2 YNNKEL (reference sequence). CDR3 length equals 16 residues. V lost 3 bases, J lost 9 bases, and 10 bases stayed unmatched. Written as DNA, the CDR3 is TGTGCCAGCAGCCACCAACAGGGGGTTATACCTTCACCCCTCCACTTT. Translated: CASSHQQGVIPSPLHF.

CDR3 in DNA: TGTGCCAGCAGTTTCGGGGGGAACTACGAGCAGTACTTC. It specifies CASSFGGNYEQYF. This sequence joins TRBV28 and TRBJ2-7, with 7 positions matching TRBD2. Germline trimming cut 3 bases from V and 3 bases from J; bases unmatched to any gene: 2. Germline CDR1 is MDHEN and CDR2 is SYDVKM. This CDR3 region has 13 residues. Full variable domain (remainder filled in from reference TRBV28 and TRBJ2-7): DVKVTQSSRYLVKRTGEKVFLECVQDMDHENMFWYRQDPGLGLRLIYFSYDVKMKEKGDIPEGYSVSREKKERFSLILESASTNQTSMYLCASSFGGNYEQYFGPGTRLTVT.

This rearrangement joins TRBV6-6 to TRBJ1-4; 9 bases are a match to TRBD1. CDR3 length: 13 amino acids. The junction had 2 bases not matched to a gene; V was cut back by 4 bases and J by 8 bases. CDR1 MNHNY and CDR2 SVGAGI come from the germline V gene (reference sequence). Written as DNA, the CDR3 is TGTGCCAGCAGTTGGGACAGGGACGAAAAACTGTTTTTT. Encoded protein: CASSWDRDEKLFF.

The chain employs TRBV27 and TRBJ1-2; 7 bases are a match to TRBD1. The germline V gene has CDR1 MNHEY and CDR2 SMNVEV (reference sequence). The trim removed 6 bases at V and 3 bases at J, leaving 4 bases unmatched. The CDR3 has 13 residues. The CDR3 coding sequence is TGTGCCAGCAGCCCGGACAGGTACTATGGCTACACCTTC. It codes for CASSPDRYYGYTF.

Here the CDR3 reads CASSEGAGGYEQFF. In DNA, the CDR3 is TGTGCCAGCAGTGAAGGGGCAGGGGGGTATGAGCAGTTCTTC. The chain employs TRBV6-1 and TRBJ2-1; weak D call: TRBD1 (7 bases). V lost 1 base to trimming and J lost 8 bases, with 12 bases between them. Per the germline V gene, CDR1 is MNHNS and CDR2 is SASEGT. The CDR3 length is 14 residues.

V usage is TRBV28 and J usage is TRBJ1-1; maybe TRBD1 (5 bases). Germline V gene data show CDR1 as MDHEN and CDR2 as SYDVKM. CDR3 size: 13 residues. The V and J ends lost 4 bases and 5 bases respectively, with 11 bases between them. CDR3 region: CASSSGLFTEAFF. DNA of the CDR3: TGTGCCAGCAGTTCAGGGTTGTTTACTGAAGCTTTCTTT.